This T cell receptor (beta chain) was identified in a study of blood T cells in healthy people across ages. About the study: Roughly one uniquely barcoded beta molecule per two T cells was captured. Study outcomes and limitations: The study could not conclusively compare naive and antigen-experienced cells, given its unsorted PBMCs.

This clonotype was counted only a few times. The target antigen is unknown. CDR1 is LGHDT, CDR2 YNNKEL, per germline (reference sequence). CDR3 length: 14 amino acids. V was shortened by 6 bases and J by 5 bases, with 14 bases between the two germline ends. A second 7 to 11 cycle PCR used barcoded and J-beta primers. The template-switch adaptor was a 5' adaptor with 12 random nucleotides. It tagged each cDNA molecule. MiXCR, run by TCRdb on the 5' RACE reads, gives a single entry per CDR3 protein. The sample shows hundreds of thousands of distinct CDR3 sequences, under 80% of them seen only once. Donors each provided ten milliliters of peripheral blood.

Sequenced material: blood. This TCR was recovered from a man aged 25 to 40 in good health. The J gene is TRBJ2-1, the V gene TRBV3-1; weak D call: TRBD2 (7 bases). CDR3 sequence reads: CASRLAGANNEQFF. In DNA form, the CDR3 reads TGTGCCAGCAGACTCGCGGGGGCCAACAATGAGCAGTTCTTC.